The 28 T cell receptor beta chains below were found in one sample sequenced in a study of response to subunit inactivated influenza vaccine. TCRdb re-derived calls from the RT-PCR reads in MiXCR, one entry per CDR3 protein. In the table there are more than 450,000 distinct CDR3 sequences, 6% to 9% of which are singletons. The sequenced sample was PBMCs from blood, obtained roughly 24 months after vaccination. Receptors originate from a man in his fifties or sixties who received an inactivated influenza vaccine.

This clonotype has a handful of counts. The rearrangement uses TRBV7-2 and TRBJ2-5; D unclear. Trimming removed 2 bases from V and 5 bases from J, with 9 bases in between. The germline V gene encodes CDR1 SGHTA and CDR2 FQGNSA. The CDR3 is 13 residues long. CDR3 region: CASSLWSLETQYF. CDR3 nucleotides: TGTGCCAGCAGCTTATGGAGCCTGGAGACCCAGTACTTC.

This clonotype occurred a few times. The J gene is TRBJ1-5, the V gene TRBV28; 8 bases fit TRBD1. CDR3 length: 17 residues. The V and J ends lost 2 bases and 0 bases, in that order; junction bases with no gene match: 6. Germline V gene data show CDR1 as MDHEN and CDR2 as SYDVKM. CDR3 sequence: CASSLRQGYYSNQPQHF. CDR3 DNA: TGTGCCAGCAGTTTACGACAGGGGTATTATAGCAATCAGCCCCAGCATTTT.

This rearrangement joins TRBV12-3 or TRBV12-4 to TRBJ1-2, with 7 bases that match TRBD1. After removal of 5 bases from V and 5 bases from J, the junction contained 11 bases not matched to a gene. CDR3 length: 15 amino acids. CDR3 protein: CASSAPRQGEYGYTF. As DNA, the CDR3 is TGTGCCAGCAGTGCTCCCCGCCAGGGGGAGTATGGCTACACCTTC.

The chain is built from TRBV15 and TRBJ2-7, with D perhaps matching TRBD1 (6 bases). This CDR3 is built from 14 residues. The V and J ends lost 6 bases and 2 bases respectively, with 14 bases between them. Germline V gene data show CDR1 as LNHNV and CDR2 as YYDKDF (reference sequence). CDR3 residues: CATRRTASAYEQYF. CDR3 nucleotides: TGTGCCACCAGAAGGACAGCGAGCGCCTACGAGCAGTACTTC.

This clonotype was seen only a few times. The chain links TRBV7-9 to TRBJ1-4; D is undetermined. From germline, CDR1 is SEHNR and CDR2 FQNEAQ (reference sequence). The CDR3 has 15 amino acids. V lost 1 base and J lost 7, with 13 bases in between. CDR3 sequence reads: CASSLGFGQAEKLFF. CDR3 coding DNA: TGTGCCAGCAGCTTAGGGTTTGGCCAGGCTGAAAAACTGTTTTTT.

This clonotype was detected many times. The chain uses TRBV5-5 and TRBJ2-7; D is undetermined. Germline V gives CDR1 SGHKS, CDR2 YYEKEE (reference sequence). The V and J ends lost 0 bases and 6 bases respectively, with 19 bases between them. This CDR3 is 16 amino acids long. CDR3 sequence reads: CASSLEAQAIGPEQYF. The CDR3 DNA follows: TGTGCCAGCAGCTTGGAAGCCCAGGCTATCGGCCCCGAGCAGTACTTC.

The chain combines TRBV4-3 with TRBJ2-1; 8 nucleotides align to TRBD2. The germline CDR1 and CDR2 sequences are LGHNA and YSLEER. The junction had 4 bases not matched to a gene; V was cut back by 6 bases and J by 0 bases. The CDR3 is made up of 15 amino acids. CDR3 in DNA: TGCGCCAGCAGAACCGGGACTAGCTCCTACAATGAGCAGTTCTTC. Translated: CASRTGTSSYNEQFF.

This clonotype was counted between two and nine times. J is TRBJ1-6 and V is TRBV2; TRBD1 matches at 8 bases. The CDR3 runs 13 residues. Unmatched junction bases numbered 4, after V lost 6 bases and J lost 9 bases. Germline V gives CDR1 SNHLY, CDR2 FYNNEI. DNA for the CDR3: TGTGCCAGCAGGGACAGGGAGATTTCACCCCTCCACTTT. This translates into CASRDREISPLHF.

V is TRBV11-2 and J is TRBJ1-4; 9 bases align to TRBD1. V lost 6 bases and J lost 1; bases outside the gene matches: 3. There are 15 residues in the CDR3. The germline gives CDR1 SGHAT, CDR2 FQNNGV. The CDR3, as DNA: TGTGCCAGCAGACGACAGGGGGGAACTAATGAAAAACTGTTTTTT. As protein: CASRRQGGTNEKLFF.

This CDR3 is CASSVGRFQETQYF. The CDR3 region has the DNA TGTGCCAGCAGCGTAGGGAGGTTCCAAGAGACCCAGTACTTC. V gene TRBV9 combines with J gene TRBJ2-5; weak D call: TRBD2 (5 bases). The V and J ends lost 0 bases and 1 base respectively, with 7 bases between them. This CDR3 contains 14 residues. Germline values: CDR1 SGDLS, CDR2 YYNGEE.

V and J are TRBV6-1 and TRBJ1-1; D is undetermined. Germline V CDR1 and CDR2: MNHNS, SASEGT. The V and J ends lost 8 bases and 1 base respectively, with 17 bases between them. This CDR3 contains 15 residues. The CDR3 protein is CASGERALGNTEAFF. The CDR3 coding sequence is TGTGCCAGCGGGGAAAGGGCGCTCGGGAACACTGAAGCTTTCTTT.

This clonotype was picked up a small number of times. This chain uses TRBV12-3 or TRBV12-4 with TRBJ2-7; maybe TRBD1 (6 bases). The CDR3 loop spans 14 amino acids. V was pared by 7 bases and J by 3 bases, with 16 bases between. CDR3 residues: CASTSPGHFYEQYF. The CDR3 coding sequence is TGTGCCAGCACTTCGCCGGGACATTTCTACGAGCAGTACTTC.

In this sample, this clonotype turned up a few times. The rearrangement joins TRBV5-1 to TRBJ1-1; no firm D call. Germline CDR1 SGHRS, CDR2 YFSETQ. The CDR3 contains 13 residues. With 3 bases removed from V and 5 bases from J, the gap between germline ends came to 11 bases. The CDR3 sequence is CASSSNTRTEAFF. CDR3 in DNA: TGCGCCAGCAGCTCTAATACCAGGACTGAAGCTTTCTTT.

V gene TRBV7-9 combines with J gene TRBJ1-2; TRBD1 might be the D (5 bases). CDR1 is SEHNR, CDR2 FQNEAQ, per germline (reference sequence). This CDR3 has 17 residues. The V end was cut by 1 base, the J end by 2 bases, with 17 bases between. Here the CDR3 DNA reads TGTGCCAGCAGCTTAGGGGTTGCATGGGGCGCAAACTATGGCTACACCTTC. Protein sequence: CASSLGVAWGANYGYTF.

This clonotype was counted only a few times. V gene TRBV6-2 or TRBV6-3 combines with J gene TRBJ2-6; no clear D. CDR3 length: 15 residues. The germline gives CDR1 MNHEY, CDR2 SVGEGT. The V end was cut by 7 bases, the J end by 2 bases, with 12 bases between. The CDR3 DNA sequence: TGTGCCAGCACCGAACACCGCCCTGGGGCCAACGTCCTGACTTTC. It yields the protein CASTEHRPGANVLTF.

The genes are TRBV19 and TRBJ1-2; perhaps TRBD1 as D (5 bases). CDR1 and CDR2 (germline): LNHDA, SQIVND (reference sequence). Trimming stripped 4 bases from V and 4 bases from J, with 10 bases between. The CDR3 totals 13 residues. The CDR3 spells CASSNRDVYGYTF. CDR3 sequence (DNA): TGTGCCAGTAGTAACCGGGACGTCTATGGCTACACCTTC.

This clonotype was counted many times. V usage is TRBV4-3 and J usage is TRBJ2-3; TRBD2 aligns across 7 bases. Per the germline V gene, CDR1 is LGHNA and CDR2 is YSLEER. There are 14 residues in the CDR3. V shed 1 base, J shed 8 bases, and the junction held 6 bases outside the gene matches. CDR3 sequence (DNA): TGCGCCAGCAGCCAAGCTAGGACTAGGCCTACGCAGTATTTT. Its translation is CASSQARTRPTQYF.

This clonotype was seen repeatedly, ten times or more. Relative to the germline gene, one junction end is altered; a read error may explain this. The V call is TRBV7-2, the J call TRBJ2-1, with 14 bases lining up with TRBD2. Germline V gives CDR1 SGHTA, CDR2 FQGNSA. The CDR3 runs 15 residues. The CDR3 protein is CASSPGLAGGNEQFF. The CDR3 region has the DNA TGCGCCAGCAGCCCCGGACTAGCGGGGGGCAATGAGCAGTTCTTC.

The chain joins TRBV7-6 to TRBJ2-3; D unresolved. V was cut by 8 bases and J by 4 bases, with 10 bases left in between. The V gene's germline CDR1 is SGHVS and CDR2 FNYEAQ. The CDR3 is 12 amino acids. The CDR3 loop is CASALLSDTQYF. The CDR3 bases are TGTGCCAGCGCTCTCCTTTCAGATACGCAGTATTTT.

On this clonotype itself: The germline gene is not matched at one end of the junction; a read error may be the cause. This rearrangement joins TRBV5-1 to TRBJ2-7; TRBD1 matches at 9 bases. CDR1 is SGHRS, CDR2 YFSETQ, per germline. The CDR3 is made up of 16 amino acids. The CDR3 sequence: CASSFSGTGTVYEQHF. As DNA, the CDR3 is TGCGCCAGCAGCTTCTCCGGGACAGGGACCGTCTACGAGCAGCACTTC.

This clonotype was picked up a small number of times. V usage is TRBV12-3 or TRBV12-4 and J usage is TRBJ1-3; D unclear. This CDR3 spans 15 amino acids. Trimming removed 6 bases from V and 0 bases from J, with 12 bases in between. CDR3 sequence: CASSKDGNSGNTIYF. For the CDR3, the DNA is TGTGCCAGCAGCAAGGACGGAAACTCTGGAAACACCATATATTTT.

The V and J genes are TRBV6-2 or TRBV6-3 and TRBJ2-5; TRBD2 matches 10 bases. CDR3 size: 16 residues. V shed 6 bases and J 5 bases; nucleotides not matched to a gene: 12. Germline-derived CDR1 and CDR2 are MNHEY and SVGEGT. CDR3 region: CASRLGGGLATETQYF. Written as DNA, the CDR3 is TGTGCCAGCAGACTCGGAGGGGGACTAGCGACTGAGACCCAGTACTTC.

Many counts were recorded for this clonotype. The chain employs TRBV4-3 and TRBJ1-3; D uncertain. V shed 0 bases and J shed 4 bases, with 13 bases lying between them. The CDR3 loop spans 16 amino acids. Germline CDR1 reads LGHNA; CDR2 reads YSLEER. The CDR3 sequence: CASSQEGPQRGNTIYF. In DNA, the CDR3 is TGCGCCAGCAGCCAAGAAGGCCCACAACGGGGAAACACCATATATTTT.

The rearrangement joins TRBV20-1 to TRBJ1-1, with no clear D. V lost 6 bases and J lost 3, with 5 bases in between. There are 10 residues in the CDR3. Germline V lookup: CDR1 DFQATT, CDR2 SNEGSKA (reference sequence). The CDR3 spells CSAIHTEAFF. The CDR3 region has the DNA TGCAGTGCCATTCACACTGAAGCTTTCTTT.

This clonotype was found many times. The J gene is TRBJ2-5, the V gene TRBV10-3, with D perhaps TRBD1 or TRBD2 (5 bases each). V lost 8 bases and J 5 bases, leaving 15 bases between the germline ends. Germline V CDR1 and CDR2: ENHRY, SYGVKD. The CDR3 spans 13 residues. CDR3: CAIGGDRTETQYF. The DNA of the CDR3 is TGTGCCATCGGGGGAGATCGAACGGAGACCCAGTACTTC.

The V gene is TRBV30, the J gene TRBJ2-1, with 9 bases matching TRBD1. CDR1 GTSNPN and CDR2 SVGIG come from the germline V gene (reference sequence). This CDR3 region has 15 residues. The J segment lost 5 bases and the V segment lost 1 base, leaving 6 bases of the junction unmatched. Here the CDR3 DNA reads TGTGCCTGGAGTGCCGGGACAGGGTTCAACAATGAGCAGTTCTTC. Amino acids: CAWSAGTGFNNEQFF.

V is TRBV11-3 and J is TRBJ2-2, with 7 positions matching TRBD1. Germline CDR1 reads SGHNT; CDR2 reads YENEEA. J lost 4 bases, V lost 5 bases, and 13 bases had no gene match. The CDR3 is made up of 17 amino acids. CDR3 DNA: TGTGCCAGCAGCGCGCGTCTTCGGACAGGCACCACCGGGGAGCTGTTTTTT. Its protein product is CASSARLRTGTTGELFF.

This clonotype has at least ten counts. As DNA, the CDR3 is TGCAGTGCCTCGCCCGGGACTAGGAATTCACCCCTCCACTTT. Protein product: CSASPGTRNSPLHF. The gene calls are TRBV20-1 and TRBJ1-6, with D possibly being TRBD1 (5 bases). Deletions cut 6 bases from V and 7 bases from J, with 16 bases between. Germline V gene lookup returns CDR1 DFQATT and CDR2 SNEGSKA (reference sequence). CDR3 size: 14 residues.